One T cell receptor beta chain is described in this entry. The antigen remains undetermined. The data are from a study of shared clonotypes between healthy human individuals. Study-level information: Each donor's CD8 memory used one plate, CD8 naive two, each CD4 subset three.

Study-level results: The study found lower generation probabilities in non-shared clonotypes than in those shared by all four donors. The study found 4.5% to 5% of naive CD4 clonotypes shared across a handful of donors.

Trimming removed 1 base at V and 4 bases at J, with 8 bases between. Germline V gene lookup returns CDR1 SGHRS and CDR2 YFSETQ. The CDR3 has 13 residues. Clones were sequenced by immunoSEQ multiplex PCR, and TCRdb holds only the in-frame ones, with some missing. The data contain 550,000 to 700,000 clones, around four fifths of them singletons. This receptor was taken from a woman aged 30 to 39 in good health. Sequences were obtained from memory CD4+ T cells sorted from blood. The subset denotes: CD45RA-negative fraction. This chain joins TRBV5-1 and TRBJ1-1; D is ambiguous. CDR3 DNA sequence: TGCGCCAGCAGCTTGTTTCAGGCCACTGAAGCTTTCTTT. Translated, it gives CASSLFQATEAFF.